This record concerns one T cell receptor (beta chain) sequence. Germline CDR1 is SGHAT and CDR2 is FQNNGV. The CDR3 spans 17 residues. Trimming left V 4 bases short and J 1 base short, with 18 bases between. Libraries were prepared by immunoSEQ multiplex PCR; TCRdb keeps only in-frame clonotypes and omits some of them. The top ten hold more than 1.5% of the sample, which has hundreds of thousands of clones, over 80% seen once. Treatment indicated: over 15 received Ad26.COV2.S at low or high dose, single or two shots; roughly five received placebo; per-sample allocation not given. Vaccine and placebo recipients were sampled on day 63 after the first injection. The data were obtained in a study of Ad26.COV2.S vaccination and SARS-CoV-2 variants.

The material sequenced was peripheral blood, taken in a trial of Ad26.COV2.S vaccine versus placebo. The receptor was derived from a person between 18 and 65 years old who received the Ad26.COV2.S COVID-19 vaccine or a placebo. The chain employs TRBV11-2 and TRBJ2-3; D perhaps matches TRBD1 (6 bases). The CDR3 DNA reads as TGTGCCAGCAGCTCTTGGAACAGGGATGGTGGCACAGATACGCAGTATTTT. It codes for CASSSWNRDGGTDTQYF.